This is a list of T cell receptor beta chains from one sample in a study of neoadjuvant anti-PD-1 for oral cavity cancer. The protocol was immunoSEQ multiplex PCR, while the TCRdb copy is restricted to in-frame clones and leaves out a portion. Among around 18,000 clones listed, approximately 79% were seen once. This specimen was PBMCs, taken before nivolumab (anti-PD-1) treatment. Receptor source: a person between 40 and 85 years old with oral cavity squamous cell carcinoma. Both conserved end residues are part of each CDR3. Each record gives: CDR3 DNA, CDR3 protein, J gene, V gene, clone size, D gene. D genes are given only for firm matches. Clone size appears in some rows only: once, few, many, or a class for an expanded clone.

DNA: TGTGCCAGCAGTGGGACAGGGGACACCGGGGAGCTATTTTTT; CDR3: CASSGTGDTGELFF; J: TRBJ2-2; V: TRBV25-1; size: -; D: TRBD1
DNA: TGTGCCATCGGGACAGGTGGTACCGAGCAGTACTTC; CDR3: CAIGTGGTEQYF; J: TRBJ2-7; V: TRBV10-3; size: -; D: TRBD1
DNA: TGTGCCAGCAGCGAGGGACAGGAAAACACTGAAGCTTTCTTT; CDR3: CASSEGQENTEAFF; J: TRBJ1-1; V: TRBV9; size: few; D: TRBD1
DNA: TGTGCCAGTAGCAGGGATCAGCCCCAGCATTTT; CDR3: CASSRDQPQHF; J: TRBJ1-5; V: TRBV2; size: few; D: -
DNA: TGTGCCAGTAGTCGGAGCGGGGTTTACAATGAGCAGTTCTTC; CDR3: CASSRSGVYNEQFF; J: TRBJ2-1; V: TRBV19; size: -; D: TRBD2
DNA: TGTGCCAGCAGCCTAGCAGGGGGTCTGGGCACTGAAGCTTTCTTT; CDR3: CASSLAGGLGTEAFF; J: TRBJ1-1; V: TRBV7-9; size: -; D: TRBD1
DNA: TGTGCCTGTAGGTATGGGGGGACATCCTACGAGCAGTACTTC; CDR3: CACRYGGTSYEQYF; J: TRBJ2-7; V: TRBV30; size: -; D: -
DNA: TGTGCCATCACTCCGCGGACAGCTAATGAAAAACTGTTTTTT; CDR3: CAITPRTANEKLFF; J: TRBJ1-4; V: TRBV6-1; size: -; D: -
DNA: TGCAGCGTTGGACCACCGGACGGGGAGCTGTTTTTT; CDR3: CSVGPPDGELFF; J: TRBJ2-2; V: TRBV29-1; size: -; D: -
DNA: TGTGCCATCAGTGAGCCTGCGGGTCCGCAAGAGACCCAGTACTTC; CDR3: CAISEPAGPQETQYF; J: TRBJ2-5; V: TRBV10-3; size: -; D: -
DNA: TGTGCCAGCAGCTCCTACCGGGACAGCGACTACGAGCAGTACTTC; CDR3: CASSSYRDSDYEQYF; J: TRBJ2-7; V: TRBV7-8; size: -; D: TRBD1
DNA: TGTGCCAGCAGCAAGGAGGGGGGCACCGGGGAGCTGTTTTTT; CDR3: CASSKEGGTGELFF; J: TRBJ2-2; V: TRBV6-4; size: -; D: -
DNA: TGTGCCAGCTCCCGCGGACAGGGGGTCGACGAGCAGTACTTC; CDR3: CASSRGQGVDEQYF; J: TRBJ2-7; V: TRBV18; size: -; D: TRBD1
DNA: TGTGCCAGCAACGACAGGGGCCGGGGAGAGACCCAGTACTTC; CDR3: CASNDRGRGETQYF; J: TRBJ2-5; V: TRBV6-1; size: few; D: TRBD1
DNA: TGTGCCAGCAGTATCCTAGGAAGTTCCCTCGAAGCTTTCTTT; CDR3: CASSILGSSLEAFF; J: TRBJ1-1; V: TRBV28; size: -; D: -
DNA: TGCGCCAGCAGCTTGGTAGGGGATCAAGATACGCAGTATTTT; CDR3: CASSLVGDQDTQYF; J: TRBJ2-3; V: TRBV5-1; size: once; D: -
DNA: TGTGCCATCAGTCAGATGGGGGATGAGCAGTTCTTC; CDR3: CAISQMGDEQFF; J: TRBJ2-1; V: TRBV10-3; size: -; D: -
DNA: TGTGCCAGTAGTGTACCCAACCGAAGGGACACTGAAGCTTTCTTT; CDR3: CASSVPNRRDTEAFF; J: TRBJ1-1; V: TRBV19; size: few; D: -
DNA: TGTGCCAGCAGTTACGCCCTCGAACTGAACACTGAAGCTTTCTTT; CDR3: CASSYALELNTEAFF; J: TRBJ1-1; V: TRBV6-5; size: -; D: -
DNA: TGTGCCTGGAGTGGACATACCTACGAGCAGTACTTC; CDR3: CAWSGHTYEQYF; J: TRBJ2-7; V: TRBV30; size: -; D: -
DNA: TGTGCCAGCAGCGCAGCGGAGACCCCCTACGAGCAGTACTTC; CDR3: CASSAAETPYEQYF; J: TRBJ2-7; V: TRBV9; size: -; D: -
DNA: TGTGCCACCAGCAGAGCGGGGGGGCTTAGATACAATGAGCAGTTCTTC; CDR3: CATSRAGGLRYNEQFF; J: TRBJ2-1; V: TRBV15; size: -; D: TRBD2
DNA: TGTGCCAGCAGCGTAGAGGCGGGCATTCAGTACTTC; CDR3: CASSVEAGIQYF; J: TRBJ2-4; V: TRBV9; size: -; D: -
DNA: TGTGCCAGCTGCTACGGGGGTTACTCTGGAAACACCATATATTTT; CDR3: CASCYGGYSGNTIYF; J: TRBJ1-3; V: TRBV28; size: -; D: -
DNA: TGTGCCAGCAGTTACGGCAAGAACACCGGGGAGCTGTTTTTT; CDR3: CASSYGKNTGELFF; J: TRBJ2-2; V: TRBV6-6; size: -; D: -
DNA: TGTGCCAGTCGGGAATCGGGTGGGACGGCCTCGGGGCAGCCCCAGCATTTT; CDR3: CASRESGGTASGQPQHF; J: TRBJ1-5; V: TRBV19; size: -; D: -
DNA: TGTGCCAGCATGCAACAGGGCAATCAGCCCCAGCATTTT; CDR3: CASMQQGNQPQHF; J: TRBJ1-5; V: TRBV6-1; size: -; D: -
DNA: TGTGCCAGCAGTGACAGGGATCTTGAAAAACTGTTTTTT; CDR3: CASSDRDLEKLFF; J: TRBJ1-4; V: TRBV6-4; size: -; D: -
DNA: TGTGCCAGCAGCAAAACTTCATTTAGCACAGATACGCAGTATTTT; CDR3: CASSKTSFSTDTQYF; J: TRBJ2-3; V: TRBV7-9; size: -; D: -